The sample holds a few counts of the clone carrying this T cell receptor beta chain. TCRdb re-called the RT-PCR reads with MiXCR, one entry per CDR3 protein. The data contain about 680,000 distinct CDR3 sequences, 13% to 15% of them singletons. The receptor was derived from a female donor in good health, serving as a healthy control. Sequencing was carried out using memory CD4+ T cells from blood.

For the CDR3, the DNA is TGTGCCAGCAGGCAAACAGGGGGCCGCAGAGCTTTCTTT. Amino acids: CASRQTGGRRAFF. This chain links TRBV6-5 with TRBJ1-1; the match to TRBD1 covers 9 bases. This CDR3 contains 13 residues. Trimming at V came to 6 bases and at J to 10 bases, leaving 9 bases not matched to a gene. Germline V gene data show CDR1 as MNHEY and CDR2 as SVGAGI.